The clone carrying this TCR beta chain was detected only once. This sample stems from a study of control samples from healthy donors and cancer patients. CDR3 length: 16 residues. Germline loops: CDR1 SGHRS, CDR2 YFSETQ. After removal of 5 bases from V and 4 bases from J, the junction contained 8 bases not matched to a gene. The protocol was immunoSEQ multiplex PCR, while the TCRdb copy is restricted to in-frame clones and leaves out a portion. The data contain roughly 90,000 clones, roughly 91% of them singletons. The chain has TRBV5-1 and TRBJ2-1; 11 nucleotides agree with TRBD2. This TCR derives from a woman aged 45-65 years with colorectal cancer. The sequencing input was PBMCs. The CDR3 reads CASSRAGTSGYNEQFF. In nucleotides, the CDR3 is TGCGCCAGCAGTCGTGCCGGGACTAGCGGTTACAATGAGCAGTTCTTC.